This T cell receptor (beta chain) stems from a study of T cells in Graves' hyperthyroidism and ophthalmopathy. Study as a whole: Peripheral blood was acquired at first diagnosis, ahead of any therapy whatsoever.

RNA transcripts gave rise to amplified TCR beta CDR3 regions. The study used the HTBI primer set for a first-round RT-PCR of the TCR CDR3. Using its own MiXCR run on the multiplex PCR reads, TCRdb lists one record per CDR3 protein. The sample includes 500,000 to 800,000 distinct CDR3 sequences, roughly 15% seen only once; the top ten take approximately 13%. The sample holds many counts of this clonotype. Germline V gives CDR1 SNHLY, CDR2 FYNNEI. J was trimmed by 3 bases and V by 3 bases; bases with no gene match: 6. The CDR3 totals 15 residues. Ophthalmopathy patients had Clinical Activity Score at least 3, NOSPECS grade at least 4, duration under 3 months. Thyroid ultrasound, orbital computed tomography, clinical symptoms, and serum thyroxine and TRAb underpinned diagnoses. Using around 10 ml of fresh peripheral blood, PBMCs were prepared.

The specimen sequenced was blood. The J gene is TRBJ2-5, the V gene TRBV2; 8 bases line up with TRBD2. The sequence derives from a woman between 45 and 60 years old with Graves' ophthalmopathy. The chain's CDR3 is CASSDPAGDEETQYF. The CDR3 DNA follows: TGTGCCAGCAGTGACCCAGCGGGAGATGAAGAGACCCAGTACTTC. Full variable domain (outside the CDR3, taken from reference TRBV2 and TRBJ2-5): EPEVTQTPSHQVTQMGQEVILRCVPISNHLYFYWYRQILGQKVEFLVSFYNNEISEKSEIFDDQFSVERPDGSNFTLKIRSTKLEDSAMYFCASSDPAGDEETQYFGPGTRLLVL.